The entry below describes one T cell receptor beta chain. CDR3 size: 15 residues. V lost 6 bases to trimming and J lost 3 bases; unmatched junction nucleotides: 5. Germline lookup yields CDR1 MDHEN and CDR2 SYDVKM. The data belong to a study of T cell changes during pregnancy in multiple sclerosis. Some clones are missing from TCRdb's copy, which holds only in-frame ones; the method was immunoSEQ multiplex PCR. The table has 30,000 to 35,000 clones, roughly 87% seen once; the top ten hold roughly 9.7%. This TCR came from a female donor with multiple sclerosis, enrolled in a pregnancy study. The chain combines TRBV28 with TRBJ1-4; 9 bases line up with TRBD1. The source was CD8+ T cells from peripheral blood mononuclear cells, collected in the first trimester of pregnancy. This CDR3 is CASRPGQGPNEKLFF. For the CDR3, the DNA is TGTGCCAGCAGGCCCGGACAGGGGCCTAATGAAAAACTGTTTTTT.